This passage covers 12 T cell receptor beta chains from one sample sequenced in a study of CD8 T cells in Susac syndrome. It was with random hexamers that roughly 0.45 to 1 ug RNA was reverse transcribed. TCRdb passed the immunoSEQ multiplex PCR reads through MiXCR, listing each CDR3 protein once. The sample records roughly 100,000 distinct CDR3 sequences, approximately 96% being singletons. Sequenced material: CD8+ T cells from PBMCs. The receptors derive from a human donor with Susac syndrome.

V and J are TRBV6-5 and TRBJ1-1, with TRBD1 matching 8 bases. This CDR3 region has 14 residues. CDR1 is MNHEY, CDR2 SVGAGI, per germline. With V trimmed by 6 bases and J by 3 bases, 6 bases remained unmatched. The CDR3 DNA is TGTGCCAGCAGGGGACAGGTTCTGGACACTGAAGCTTTCTTT. Its translation: CASRGQVLDTEAFF.

The CDR3 DNA follows: TGCAGCGTCCACGGAGGGCAGGAAAACGGGGAGCTGTTTTTT. Translation: CSVHGGQENGELFF. The rearrangement links TRBV29-1 to TRBJ2-2, with D perhaps matching TRBD2 (6 bases). This CDR3 region has 14 residues. The ends were cut back, 6 bases at V and 7 bases at J, with 18 bases in the middle. Germline V lookup: CDR1 SQVTM, CDR2 ANQGSEA.

The count of this clonotype is one. The chain has TRBV7-9 and TRBJ1-1; a weak D match, TRBD1 (5 bases). The CDR3 spans 17 residues. The V gene's germline CDR1 is SEHNR and CDR2 FQNEAQ (reference sequence). V was pared by 4 bases and J by 2 bases, with 20 bases between. CDR3: CASSWGTIAEVNTEAFF. The DNA of the CDR3 is TGTGCCAGCAGCTGGGGGACCATCGCGGAGGTAAACACTGAAGCTTTCTTT.

This chain uses TRBV14 with TRBJ2-7; no clear D gene. Germline CDR1 is SGHDN and CDR2 is FVKESK. The CDR3 consists of 12 residues. With 3 bases removed from V and 6 bases from J, the gap between germline ends came to 9 bases. The CDR3 sequence is CASSHLSREQYF. In DNA form, the CDR3 reads TGTGCCAGCAGCCACCTCAGTCGCGAGCAGTACTTC.

This clonotype was seen only once. The rearrangement links TRBV28 to TRBJ1-1; D perhaps matches TRBD1 (5 bases). V was shortened by 5 bases and J by 5 bases, with 18 bases between the two germline ends. Germline V gene sequence: CDR1 MDHEN, CDR2 SYDVKM. This CDR3 contains 15 residues. The CDR3 DNA reads TGTGCCAGCAGTCCCCCTGGACACGATGGTACTGAAGCTTTCTTT. Encoded protein: CASSPPGHDGTEAFF.

This chain uses TRBV29-1 with TRBJ2-6; a possible D gene is TRBD2 (6 bases). CDR1 and CDR2 from the germline V gene are SQVTM and ANQGSEA. V lost 4 bases and J lost 0, with 16 bases in between. The CDR3 consists of 17 residues. CDR3 loop: CSVGGAGLSSGANVLTF. CDR3 sequence (DNA): TGCAGCGTTGGGGGAGCGGGCCTCAGCTCTGGGGCCAACGTCCTGACTTTC. Supplemented by reference TRBV29-1 and TRBJ2-6, the full variable domain reads SAVISQKPSRDICQRGTSLTIQCQVDSQVTMMFWYRQQPGQSLTLIATANQGSEATYESGFVIDKFPISRPNLTFSTLTVSNMSPEDSSIYLCSVGGAGLSSGANVLTFGAGSRLTVL.

The V and J genes are TRBV6-6 and TRBJ1-5, with D unclear. CDR1 and CDR2 from the germline V gene are MNHNY and SVGAGI (reference sequence). This CDR3 spans 13 amino acids. V was cut by 5 bases and J by 3 bases, with 8 bases left in between. The CDR3: CASSHRPNQPQHF. The CDR3 DNA reads as TGTGCCAGCAGTCACCGCCCCAATCAGCCCCAGCATTTT.

The chain links TRBV23-1 to TRBJ1-2; 7 bases match TRBD1. TRBV23-1 is treated as an ORF (open reading frame) with a function not yet certain. This CDR3 is 13 amino acids long. The V segment lost 2 bases and the J segment 5 bases; nucleotides outside the gene matches: 2. The CDR3 loop reads CASSQGDRYGYTF. DNA for the CDR3: TGCGCCAGCAGTCAAGGGGACAGATATGGCTACACCTTC.

This clonotype was counted a single time. The chain combines TRBV3-1 with TRBJ2-2; D perhaps matches TRBD2 (5 bases). Trimming took 4 bases from V and 1 from J, leaving 10 bases between them. Looked up from germline, CDR1 is LGHDT and CDR2 is YNNKEL (reference sequence). The CDR3 extends over 15 amino acids. This chain's CDR3 is CASSPGNLNTGELFF. The CDR3 nucleotides are TGTGCCAGCAGCCCGGGGAATTTGAACACCGGGGAGCTGTTTTTT.

A single count supports this clonotype. This chain links TRBV25-1 with TRBJ1-6, with no clear D. Trimming shortened V by 1 base and J by 6 bases, and 7 bases separated the two germline ends. This CDR3 has 14 residues. From germline, CDR1 is MGHDK and CDR2 SYGVNS. The CDR3 reads CASSELRPNSPLHF. CDR3 in DNA: TGTGCCAGCAGTGAATTGCGACCTAATTCACCCCTCCACTTT.

This clonotype was recorded once. This CDR3 reads CASGDWMSNQPQHF. CDR3 in DNA: TGTGCCAGCGGGGACTGGATGAGCAATCAGCCCCAGCATTTT. The chain carries TRBV28 and TRBJ1-5; possible D gene TRBD1, 5 bases. The germline V gene encodes CDR1 MDHEN and CDR2 SYDVKM. Trimming pared 8 bases from V and 1 base from J, leaving 12 bases between. CDR3 length: 14 residues. Drawing the rest from reference TRBV28 and TRBJ1-5, the complete variable domain is DVKVTQSSRYLVKRTGEKVFLECVQDMDHENMFWYRQDPGLGLRLIYFSYDVKMKEKGDIPEGYSVSREKKERFSLILESASTNQTSMYLCASGDWMSNQPQHFGDGTRLSIL.

The chain is built from TRBV18 and TRBJ2-3; no reliable D call. Germline loops: CDR1 KGHSH, CDR2 LQKENI. The CDR3 consists of 15 residues. The V end was cut by 3 bases, the J end by 5 bases, with 15 bases between. CDR3: CASSPQEIDGDTQYF. CDR3 DNA: TGTGCCAGCTCACCCCAGGAGATCGACGGAGATACGCAGTATTTT.